This T cell receptor (beta chain) was captured by sequencing in a study of ipilimumab plus nivolumab after autologous stem cell transplantation. For the study at large: Median doses per patient: four to six ipilimumab, about 8 nivolumab. Study-level points and caveats: Per the authors, repertoire, Treg and microbiota data justify further study.

As for this clone: What it binds is unknown.

Sequencing used immunoSEQ multiplex PCR; TCRdb keeps in-frame clones, though not all of them. Of 20,000 to 30,000 clones listed, just over 85% are singletons. Patients received nivolumab 3 mg/kg at weeks 1, 4, 7, 10, then fortnightly to week 26. V dropped 5 bases and J dropped 4 bases, with 14 bases sitting between them. The CDR3 contains 14 residues. CDR1 and CDR2 from the germline V gene are SGHVS and FNYEAQ. This clonotype was sampled from a male donor with diffuse large B-cell lymphoma. The sequencing here drew on PBMCs, taken in a trial of ipilimumab plus nivolumab as post-transplant consolidation. The genes are TRBV7-6 and TRBJ1-1; tentative D call: TRBD1 (5 bases). The CDR3, as DNA: TGTGCCAGCAGCCCGGGAGGGGTGGGCACTGAAGCTTTCTTT. This encodes CASSPGGVGTEAFF. Filled out from reference TRBV7-6 and TRBJ1-1, the complete variable domain reads GAGVSQSPRYKVTKRGQDVALRCDPISGHVSLYWYRQALGQGPEFLTYFNYEAQQDKSGLPNDRFSAERPEGSISTLTIQRTEQRDSAMYRCASSPGGVGTEAFFGQGTRLTVV.